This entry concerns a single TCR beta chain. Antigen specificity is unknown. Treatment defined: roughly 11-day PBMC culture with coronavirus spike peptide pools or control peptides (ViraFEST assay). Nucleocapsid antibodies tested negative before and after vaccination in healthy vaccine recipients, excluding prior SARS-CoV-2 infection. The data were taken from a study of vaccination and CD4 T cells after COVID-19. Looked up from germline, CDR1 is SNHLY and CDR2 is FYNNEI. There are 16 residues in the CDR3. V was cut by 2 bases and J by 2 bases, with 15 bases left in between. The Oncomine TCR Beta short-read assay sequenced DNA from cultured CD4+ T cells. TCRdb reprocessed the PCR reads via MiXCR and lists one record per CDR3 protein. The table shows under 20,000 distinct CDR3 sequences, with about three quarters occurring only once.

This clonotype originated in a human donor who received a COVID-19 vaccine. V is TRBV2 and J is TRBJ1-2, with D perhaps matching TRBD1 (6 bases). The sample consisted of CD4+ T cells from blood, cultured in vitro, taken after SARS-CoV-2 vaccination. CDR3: CASSETEGVLNYGYTF. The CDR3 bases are TGTGCCAGCAGTGAAACGGAGGGGGTCCTCAACTATGGCTACACCTTC.